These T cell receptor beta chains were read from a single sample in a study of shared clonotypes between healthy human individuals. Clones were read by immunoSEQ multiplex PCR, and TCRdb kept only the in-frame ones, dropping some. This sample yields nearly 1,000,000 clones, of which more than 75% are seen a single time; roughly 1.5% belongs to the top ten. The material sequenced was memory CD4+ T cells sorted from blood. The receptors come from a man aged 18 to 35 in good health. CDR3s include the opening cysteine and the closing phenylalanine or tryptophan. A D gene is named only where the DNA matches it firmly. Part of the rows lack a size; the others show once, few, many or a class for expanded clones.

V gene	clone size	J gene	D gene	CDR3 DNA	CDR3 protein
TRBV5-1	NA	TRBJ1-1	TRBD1	TGCGCCAGCAGCTTAAGGACAGGGTTGGACACTGAAGCTTTCTTT	CASSLRTGLDTEAFF
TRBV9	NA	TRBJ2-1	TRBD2	TGTGCCAGCAGCCCCACGAGCGGGACCTACAATGAGCAGTTCTTC	CASSPTSGTYNEQFF
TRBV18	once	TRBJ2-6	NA	TGTGCCAGCTCACCACCGGGGTCCGCTTTCTCTGGGGCCAACGTCCTGACTTTC	CASSPPGSAFSGANVLTF
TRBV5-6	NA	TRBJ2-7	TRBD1	TGTGCCAGCAGCTCTGGACAGGGGGCGTCACGCGAGCAGTACTTC	CASSSGQGASREQYF
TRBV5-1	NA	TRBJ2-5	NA	TGCGCCAGCAGCTTGGAAGGCCGCTCGTACCAAGAGACCCAGTACTTC	CASSLEGRSYQETQYF
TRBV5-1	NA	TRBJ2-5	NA	TGCGCCAGCAGCTTGCGGGGGGCACTGCAAGAGACCCAGTACTTC	CASSLRGALQETQYF
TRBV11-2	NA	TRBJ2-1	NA	TGTGCCAGCAGCTTAGTAGGGGGACTTATACACAATGAGCAGTTCTTC	CASSLVGGLIHNEQFF
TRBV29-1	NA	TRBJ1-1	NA	TGCAGCGCCATGACCCCCACGAACACTGAAGCTTTCTTT	CSAMTPTNTEAFF
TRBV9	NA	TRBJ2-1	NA	TGTGCCAGCAGCGAACAGGGAGGCTCCTACAATGAGCAGTTCTTC	CASSEQGGSYNEQFF
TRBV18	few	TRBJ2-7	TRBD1	TGTGCCAGCTCACCACAGGGACAGGGTATGCGCGAGCAGTACTTC	CASSPQGQGMREQYF
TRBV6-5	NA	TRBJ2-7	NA	TGTGCCAGCAGTAGGACTAATGGCGAGCAGTACTTC	CASSRTNGEQYF
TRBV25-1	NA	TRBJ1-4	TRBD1	TGTGCCAGCAGAACCGGGACAGGGAGTGAAAAACTGTTTTTT	CASRTGTGSEKLFF
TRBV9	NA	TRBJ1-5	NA	TGTGCCAGCAGCGTAGGGGACACGGGGGGCCCCCAGCATTTT	CASSVGDTGGPQHF
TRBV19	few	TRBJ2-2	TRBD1	TGTGCCAGTAGTACAGGGGGCGCGAACACCGGGGAGCTGTTTTTT	CASSTGGANTGELFF
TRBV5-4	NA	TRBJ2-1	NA	TGTGCCAGCAGCTTGGAACGGGATTACAATGAGCAGTTCTTC	CASSLERDYNEQFF
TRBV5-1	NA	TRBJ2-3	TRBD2	TGCGCCAGCAGCACACTAGCGTCAGATACGCAGTATTTT	CASSTLASDTQYF
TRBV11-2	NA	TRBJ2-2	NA	TGTGCCAGCAGCTTTTTTGGAGTAAAACCCGGGGAGCTGTTTTTT	CASSFFGVKPGELFF
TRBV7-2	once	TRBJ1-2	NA	TGTGCCAGCAGCTTAGAAAAGGGGACCAACTATGGCTACACCTTC	CASSLEKGTNYGYTF
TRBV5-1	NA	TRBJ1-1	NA	TGCGCCAGCAGCTTGGATCGCCAGTACACTGAAGCTTTCTTT	CASSLDRQYTEAFF
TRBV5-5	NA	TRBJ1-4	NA	TGTGCCAGCAGTTTGTTTCCTCGGGACGGTGAAAAACTGTTTTTT	CASSLFPRDGEKLFF
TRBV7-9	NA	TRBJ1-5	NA	TGTGCCAGCAGCCCAAGCGGTGGGGCGAGGCAGCCCCAGCATTTT	CASSPSGGARQPQHF
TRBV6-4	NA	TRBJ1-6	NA	TGTGCCAGCAGTGAGTGGAGCTCCTATAATTCACCCCTCCACTTT	CASSEWSSYNSPLHF
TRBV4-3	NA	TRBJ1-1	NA	TGCGCCAGCAGCCTCCTGGGAGGGCTGAACACTGAAGCTTTCTTT	CASSLLGGLNTEAFF
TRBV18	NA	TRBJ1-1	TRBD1	TGTGCCAGCTCACCACCCGCATCAGGGGGAGGGACTGAAGCTTTCTTT	CASSPPASGGGTEAFF
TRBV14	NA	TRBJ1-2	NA	TGTGCCAGCAGCCCCCGGACGGACTATGGCTACACCTTC	CASSPRTDYGYTF
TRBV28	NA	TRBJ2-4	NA	TGTGCCAGCATTGACGAGGGCGAGAACATTCAGTACTTC	CASIDEGENIQYF
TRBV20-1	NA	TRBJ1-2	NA	TGCAGTGCCGACAGCGAGGGGGGCTACACCTTC	CSADSEGGYTF
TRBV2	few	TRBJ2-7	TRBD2	TGTGCCAGCAGGCGTAGCGGGGGGGCCGCGGACGAGCAGTACTTC	CASRRSGGAADEQYF
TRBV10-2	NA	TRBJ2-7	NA	TGCGCCAGCAGACAGGGTTTCGACGAGCAGTACTTC	CASRQGFDEQYF
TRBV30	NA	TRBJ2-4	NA	TGTGCCTGGAGCGCTGGAGTAGTCAAAAACATTCAGTACTTC	CAWSAGVVKNIQYF
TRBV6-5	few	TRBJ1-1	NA	TGTGCCAGCCGAGGGGTGAACACTGAAGCTTTCTTT	CASRGVNTEAFF
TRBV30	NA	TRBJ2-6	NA	TGTGCCTGGAGTGTACGTTCGGGGGCCGGGGCCAACGTCCTGACTTTC	CAWSVRSGAGANVLTF
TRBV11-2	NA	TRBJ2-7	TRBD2	TGTGCCAGCAGCTCGACTAGCGGGGCCTTCGGAGAGCAGTACTTC	CASSSTSGAFGEQYF
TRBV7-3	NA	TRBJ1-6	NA	TGTGCCAGCAGCTTAACGTTTGATTCACCCCTCCACTTT	CASSLTFDSPLHF
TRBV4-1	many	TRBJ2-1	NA	TGCGCCAGCAGCCACGAGGGACTCCAGTTCTTC	CASSHEGLQFF
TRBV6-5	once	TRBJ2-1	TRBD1	TGTGCCAGCAGTTACTCCGGGACAGGGGTTGGTGAGCAGTTCTTC	CASSYSGTGVGEQFF
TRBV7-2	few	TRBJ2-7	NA	TGTGCCAGCAGCTCAGGGCTCTACGAGCAGTACTTC	CASSSGLYEQYF
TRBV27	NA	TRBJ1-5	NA	TGTGCCAGCAGTTTATACCAGGGACTTAGCAATCAGCCCCAGCATTTT	CASSLYQGLSNQPQHF
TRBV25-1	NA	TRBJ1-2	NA	TGTGCCAGCAGTGAACCCAGATTCTCGGGCTACACCTTC	CASSEPRFSGYTF
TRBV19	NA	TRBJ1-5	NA	TGTGCCAGTAGACAGGATCGTCAGCCCCAGCATTTT	CASRQDRQPQHF
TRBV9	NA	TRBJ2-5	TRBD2	TGTGCCAGCAGCTCAGCGGGATCCCCGGGGGAGGAGACCCAGTACTTC	CASSSAGSPGEETQYF
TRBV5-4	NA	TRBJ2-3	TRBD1	TGTGCCAGTATCAGAACAGGGGGCGCCTCAGATACGCAGTATTTT	CASIRTGGASDTQYF
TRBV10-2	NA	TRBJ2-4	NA	TGCGCCAGCGAGGGCTCCGGGAGAAGTATTCAGTACTTC	CASEGSGRSIQYF
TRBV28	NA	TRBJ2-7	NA	TGTGCCAGCAACCCCCCGGTGGGTACCTACGAGCAGTACTTC	CASNPPVGTYEQYF
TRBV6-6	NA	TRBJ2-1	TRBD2	TGTGCCAGCAGTTACAACCTAGCGGGAGCGAATGAGCAGTTCTTC	CASSYNLAGANEQFF
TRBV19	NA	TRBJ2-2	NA	TGTGCCAGTAAGCCCAATACGAACACCGGGGAGCTGTTTTTT	CASKPNTNTGELFF
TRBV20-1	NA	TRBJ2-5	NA	TGCAGTGATGACCGGGCAAAGTACTTC	CSDDRAKYF
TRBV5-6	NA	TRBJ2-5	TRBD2	TGCGCCAGCAGCTTGTTCCAGGGACTAGTGGAGACCCAGTACTTC	CASSLFQGLVETQYF
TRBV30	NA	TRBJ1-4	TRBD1	TGTGCCTGGAGGAAAGGACAGGCCCCAACTAATGAAAAACTGTTTTTT	CAWRKGQAPTNEKLFF
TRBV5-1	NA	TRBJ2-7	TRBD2	TGCGCCAGCACCAAGACTAGCGGCTACGAGCAGTACTTC	CASTKTSGYEQYF
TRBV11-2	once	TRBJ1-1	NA	TGTGCCAGCAGCACATCAAGCCCACCGAGCGAAGCTTTCTTT	CASSTSSPPSEAFF
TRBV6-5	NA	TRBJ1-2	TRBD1	TGTGCCAGCAGAAGACAGGGGATAGGGTATGGCTACACCTTC	CASRRQGIGYGYTF
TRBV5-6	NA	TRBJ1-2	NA	TGTGCCAGCAGCCGGACAGCCTATGGCTACACCTTC	CASSRTAYGYTF
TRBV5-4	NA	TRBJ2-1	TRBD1	TGTGCCAGCAGCTTAAGGGACAGGTCATTCAATGAGCAGTTCTTC	CASSLRDRSFNEQFF
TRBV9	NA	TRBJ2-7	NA	TGTGCCAGCAGCGTGAGGTCCCAGGAGAACGAGCAGTACTTC	CASSVRSQENEQYF